The 2 T cell receptor beta chains presented below share a single source sample, sequenced in a study of T cell responses to AZD1222 COVID-19 vaccine. The method was immunoSEQ multiplex PCR; TCRdb's version includes in-frame clones alone and lacks a portion of them. This table has approximately 140,000 clones, roughly nine tenths appearing once. Source: peripheral blood, taken on day 0 of AZD1222 vaccination. These receptors all come from an adult in good health.

The chain employs TRBV5-1 and TRBJ2-3; possible D gene TRBD1, 5 bases. Trimming left V 5 bases short and J 2 bases short, with 15 bases between. Germline V gene lookup returns CDR1 SGHRS and CDR2 YFSETQ. The CDR3 has 15 amino acids. The CDR3 loop reads CASRDIKKPTDTQYF. DNA for the CDR3: TGCGCCAGCAGGGACATTAAAAAACCCACAGATACGCAGTATTTT.

V is TRBV3-1 (or the pseudogene TRBV3-2) and J is TRBJ2-1; D is unclear. Germline CDR1 LGHDT, CDR2 YNNKEL (reference sequence). V was pared by 0 bases and J by 0 bases, with 12 bases between. The CDR3 consists of 17 residues. The CDR3 DNA follows: TGTGCCAGCAGCCAAGATATGGAAACCCGCTCCTACAATGAGCAGTTCTTC. This codes for CASSQDMETRSYNEQFF.